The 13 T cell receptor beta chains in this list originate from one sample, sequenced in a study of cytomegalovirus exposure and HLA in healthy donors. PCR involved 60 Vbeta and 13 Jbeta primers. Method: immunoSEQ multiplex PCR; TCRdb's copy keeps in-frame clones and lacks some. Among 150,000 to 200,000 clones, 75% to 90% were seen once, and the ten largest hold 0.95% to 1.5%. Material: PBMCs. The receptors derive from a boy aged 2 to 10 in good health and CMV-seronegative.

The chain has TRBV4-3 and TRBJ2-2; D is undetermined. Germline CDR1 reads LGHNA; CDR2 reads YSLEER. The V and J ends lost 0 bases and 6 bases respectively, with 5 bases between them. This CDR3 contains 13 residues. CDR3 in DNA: TGCGCCAGCAGCCAAGATTCGGCCGGGGAGCTGTTTTTT. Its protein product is CASSQDSAGELFF.

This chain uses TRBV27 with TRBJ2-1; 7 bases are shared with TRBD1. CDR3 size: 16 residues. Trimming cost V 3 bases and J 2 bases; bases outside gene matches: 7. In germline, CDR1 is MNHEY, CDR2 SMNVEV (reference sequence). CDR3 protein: CASSFEAQGAYNEQFF. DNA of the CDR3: TGTGCCAGCAGTTTTGAAGCCCAGGGGGCCTACAATGAGCAGTTCTTC.

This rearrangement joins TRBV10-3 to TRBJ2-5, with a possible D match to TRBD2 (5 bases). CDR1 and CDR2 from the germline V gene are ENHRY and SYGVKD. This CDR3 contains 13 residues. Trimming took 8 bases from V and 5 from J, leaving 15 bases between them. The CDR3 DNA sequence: TGTGCCATCGCAAGAGGCTGGGAGGAGACCCAGTACTTC. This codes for CAIARGWEETQYF.

The CDR3 DNA reads TGCGCCAGCAGCCATTTACTTCAGGGGACAACGAACACCGGGGAGCTGTTTTTT. Encoded protein: CASSHLLQGTTNTGELFF. The V gene is TRBV4-1, the J gene TRBJ2-2; tentative D call: TRBD1 (6 bases). V was clipped by 3 bases and J by 0 bases, with 17 bases between them. CDR1 is MGHRA, CDR2 YSYEKL, per germline. This CDR3 spans 18 amino acids.

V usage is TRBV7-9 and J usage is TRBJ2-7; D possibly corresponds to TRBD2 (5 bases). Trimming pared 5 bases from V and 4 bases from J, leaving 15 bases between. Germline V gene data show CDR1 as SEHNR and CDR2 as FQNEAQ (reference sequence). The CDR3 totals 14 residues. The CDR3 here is CASSPSGRWYEQYF. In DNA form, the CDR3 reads TGTGCCAGCAGCCCCAGCGGCAGGTGGTACGAGCAGTACTTC.

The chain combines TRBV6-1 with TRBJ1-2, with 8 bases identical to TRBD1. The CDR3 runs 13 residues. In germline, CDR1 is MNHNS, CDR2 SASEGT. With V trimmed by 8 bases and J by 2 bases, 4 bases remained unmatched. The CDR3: CASLDRVNYGYTF. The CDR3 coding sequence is TGTGCCAGCTTGGACAGGGTAAACTATGGCTACACCTTC.

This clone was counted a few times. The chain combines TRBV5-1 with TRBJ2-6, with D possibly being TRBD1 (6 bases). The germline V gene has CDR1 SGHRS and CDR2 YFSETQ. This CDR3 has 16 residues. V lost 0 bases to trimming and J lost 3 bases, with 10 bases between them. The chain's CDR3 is CASSLGQGCGANVLTF. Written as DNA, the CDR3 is TGCGCCAGCAGCTTGGGCCAGGGGTGTGGGGCCAACGTCCTGACTTTC.

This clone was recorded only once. Here the CDR3 DNA reads TGTGCCAGCAGGGCCGTGTCGGCGGGGGATGAGCAGTTCTTC. It specifies CASRAVSAGDEQFF. This chain joins TRBV2 and TRBJ2-1; TRBD2 aligns across 7 bases. This CDR3 has 14 amino acids. Per germline, CDR1 SNHLY and CDR2 FYNNEI. The V gene end was trimmed by 6 bases and the J gene end by 8 bases; junction bases not matched to a gene: 10.

This CDR3 is CASSQDAGTGREKLFF. In DNA form, the CDR3 reads TGCGCCAGCAGCCAAGATGCCGGGACAGGGAGAGAAAAACTGTTTTTT. The V gene is TRBV4-1, the J gene TRBJ1-4, with 9 bases aligning to TRBD1. The junction had 7 bases not matched to a gene; V was cut back by 0 bases and J by 8 bases. The CDR3 has 16 residues. Germline CDR1 and CDR2: MGHRA and YSYEKL.

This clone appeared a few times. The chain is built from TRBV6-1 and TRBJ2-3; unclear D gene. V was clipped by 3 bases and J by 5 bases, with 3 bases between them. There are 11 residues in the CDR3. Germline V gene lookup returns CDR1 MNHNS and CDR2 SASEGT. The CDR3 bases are TGTGCCAGCAGTGAGCGAGATACGCAGTATTTT. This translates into CASSERDTQYF.

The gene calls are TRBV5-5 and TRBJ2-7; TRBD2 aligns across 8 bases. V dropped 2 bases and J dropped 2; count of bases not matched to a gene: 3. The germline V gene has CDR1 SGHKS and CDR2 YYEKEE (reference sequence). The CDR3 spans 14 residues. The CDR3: CASSLPAGAYEQYF. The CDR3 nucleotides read TGTGCCAGCAGCTTACCAGCGGGAGCCTACGAGCAGTACTTC.

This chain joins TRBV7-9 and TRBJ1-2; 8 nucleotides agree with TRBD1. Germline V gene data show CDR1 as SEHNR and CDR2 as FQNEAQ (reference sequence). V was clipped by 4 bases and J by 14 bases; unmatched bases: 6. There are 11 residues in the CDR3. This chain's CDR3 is CASSSETGETF. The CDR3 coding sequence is TGTGCCAGCAGCTCCGAGACAGGGGAGACCTTC. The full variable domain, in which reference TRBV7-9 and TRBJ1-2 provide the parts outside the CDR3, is DTGVSQNPRHKITKRGQNVTFRCDPISEHNRLYWYRQTLGQGPEFLTYFQNEAQLEKSRLLSDRFSAERPKGSFSTLEIQRTEQGDSAMYLCASSSETGETFGSGTRLTVV.

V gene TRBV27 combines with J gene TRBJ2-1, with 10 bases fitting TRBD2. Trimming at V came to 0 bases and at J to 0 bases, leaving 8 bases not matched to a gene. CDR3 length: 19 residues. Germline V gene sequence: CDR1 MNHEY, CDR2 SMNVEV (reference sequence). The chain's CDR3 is CASSLSSSGRANSYNEQFF. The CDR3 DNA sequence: TGTGCCAGCAGTTTATCGTCAAGCGGGAGGGCAAACTCCTACAATGAGCAGTTCTTC.